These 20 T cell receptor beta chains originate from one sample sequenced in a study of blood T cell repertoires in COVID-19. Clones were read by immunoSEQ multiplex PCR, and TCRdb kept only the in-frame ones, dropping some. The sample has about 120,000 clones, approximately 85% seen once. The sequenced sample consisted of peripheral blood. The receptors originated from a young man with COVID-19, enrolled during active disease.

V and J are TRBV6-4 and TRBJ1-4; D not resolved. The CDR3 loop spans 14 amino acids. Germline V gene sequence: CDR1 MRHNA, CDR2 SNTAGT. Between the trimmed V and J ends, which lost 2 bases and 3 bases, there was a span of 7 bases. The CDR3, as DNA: TGTGCCAGCAGTGACGCGCCCCCTAATGAAAAACTGTTTTTT. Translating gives CASSDAPPNEKLFF.

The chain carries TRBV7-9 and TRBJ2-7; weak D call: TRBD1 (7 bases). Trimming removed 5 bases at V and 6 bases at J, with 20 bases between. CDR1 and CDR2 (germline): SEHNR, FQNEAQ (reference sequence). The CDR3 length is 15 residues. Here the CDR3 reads CASSPPSGAGGEQYF. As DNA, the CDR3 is TGTGCCAGCAGCCCCCCATCGGGGGCAGGGGGCGAGCAGTACTTC.

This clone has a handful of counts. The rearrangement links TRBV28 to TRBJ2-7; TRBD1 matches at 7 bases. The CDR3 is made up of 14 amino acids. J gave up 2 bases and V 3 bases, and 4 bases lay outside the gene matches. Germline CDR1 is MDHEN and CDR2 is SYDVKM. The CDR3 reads CASSFGTGAYEQYF. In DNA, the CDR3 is TGTGCCAGCAGTTTCGGAACAGGGGCCTACGAGCAGTACTTC.

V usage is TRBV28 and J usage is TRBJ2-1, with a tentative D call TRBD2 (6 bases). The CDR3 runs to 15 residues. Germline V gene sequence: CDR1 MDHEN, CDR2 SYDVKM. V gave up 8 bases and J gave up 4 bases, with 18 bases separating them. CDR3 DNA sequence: TGTGCCAGCCTCGCCCCGGGGGACCTGTACAATGAGCAGTTCTTC. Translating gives CASLAPGDLYNEQFF. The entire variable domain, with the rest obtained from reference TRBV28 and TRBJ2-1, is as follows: DVKVTQSSRYLVKRTGEKVFLECVQDMDHENMFWYRQDPGLGLRLIYFSYDVKMKEKGDIPEGYSVSREKKERFSLILESASTNQTSMYLCASLAPGDLYNEQFFGPGTRLTVL.

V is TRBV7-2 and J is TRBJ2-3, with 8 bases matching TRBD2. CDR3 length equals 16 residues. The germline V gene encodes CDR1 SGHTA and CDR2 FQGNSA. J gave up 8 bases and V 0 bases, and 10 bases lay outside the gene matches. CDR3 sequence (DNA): TGTGCCAGCAGCTTAGCGGGACTAGGGGGGAGTCGTACGCAGTATTTT. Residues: CASSLAGLGGSRTQYF.

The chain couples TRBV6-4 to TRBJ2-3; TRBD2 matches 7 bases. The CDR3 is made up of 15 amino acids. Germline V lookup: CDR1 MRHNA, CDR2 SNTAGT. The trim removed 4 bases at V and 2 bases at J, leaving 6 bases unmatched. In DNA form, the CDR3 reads TGTGCCAGCAGTGCGGCGGGAGCGGCCACAGATACGCAGTATTTT. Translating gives CASSAAGAATDTQYF.

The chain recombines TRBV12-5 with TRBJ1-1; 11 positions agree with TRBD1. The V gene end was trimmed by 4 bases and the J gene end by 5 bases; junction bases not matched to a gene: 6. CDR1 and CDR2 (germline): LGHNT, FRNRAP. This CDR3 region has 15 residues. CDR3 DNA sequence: TGTGCTAGTGGTTCGGGACAGGGGGTAAGAACTGAAGCTTTCTTT. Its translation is CASGSGQGVRTEAFF.

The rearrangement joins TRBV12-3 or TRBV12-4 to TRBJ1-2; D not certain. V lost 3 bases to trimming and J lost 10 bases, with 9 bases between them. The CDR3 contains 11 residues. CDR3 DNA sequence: TGTGCCAGCAGTTTTTCCGGAGACTACACCTTC. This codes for CASSFSGDYTF.

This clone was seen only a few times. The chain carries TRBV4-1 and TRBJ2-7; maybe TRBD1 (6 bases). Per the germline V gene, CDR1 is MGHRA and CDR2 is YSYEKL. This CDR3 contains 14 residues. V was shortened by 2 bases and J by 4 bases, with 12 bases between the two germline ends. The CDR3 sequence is CASSQSSRGYEQYF. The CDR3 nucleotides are TGCGCCAGCAGCCAATCCTCCAGGGGTTACGAGCAGTACTTC.

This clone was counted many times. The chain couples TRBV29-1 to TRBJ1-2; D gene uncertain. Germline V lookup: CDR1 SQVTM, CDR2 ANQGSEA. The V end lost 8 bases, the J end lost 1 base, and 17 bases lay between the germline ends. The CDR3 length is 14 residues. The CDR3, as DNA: TGCAGCTATTTGGAGCAGAGTCTTAACTATGGCTACACCTTC. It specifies CSYLEQSLNYGYTF.

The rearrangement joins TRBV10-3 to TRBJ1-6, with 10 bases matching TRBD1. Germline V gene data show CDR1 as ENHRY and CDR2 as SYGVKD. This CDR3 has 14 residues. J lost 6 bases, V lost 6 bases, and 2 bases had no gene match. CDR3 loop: CAIRDRGANSPLHF. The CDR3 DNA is TGTGCCATCAGGGACAGGGGGGCTAATTCACCCCTCCACTTT.

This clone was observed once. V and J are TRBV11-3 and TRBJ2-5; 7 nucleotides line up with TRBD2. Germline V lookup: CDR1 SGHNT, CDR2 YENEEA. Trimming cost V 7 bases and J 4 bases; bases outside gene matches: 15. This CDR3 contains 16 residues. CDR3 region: CASTPAGGRSSETQYF. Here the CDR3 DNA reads TGTGCCAGCACCCCAGCGGGCGGGAGAAGCTCAGAGACCCAGTACTTC.

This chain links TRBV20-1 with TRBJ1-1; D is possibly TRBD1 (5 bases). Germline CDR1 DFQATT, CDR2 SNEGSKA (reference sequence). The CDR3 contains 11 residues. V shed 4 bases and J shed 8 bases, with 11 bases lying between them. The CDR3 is CSAKFTGEAFF. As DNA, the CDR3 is TGCAGTGCTAAGTTCACAGGCGAAGCTTTCTTT.

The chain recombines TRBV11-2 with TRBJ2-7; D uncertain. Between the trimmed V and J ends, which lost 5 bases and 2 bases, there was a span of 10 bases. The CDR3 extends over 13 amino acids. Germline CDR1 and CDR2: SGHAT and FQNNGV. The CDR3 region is CASSPLHTYEQYF. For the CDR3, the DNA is TGTGCCAGCAGCCCCCTGCACACCTACGAGCAGTACTTC.

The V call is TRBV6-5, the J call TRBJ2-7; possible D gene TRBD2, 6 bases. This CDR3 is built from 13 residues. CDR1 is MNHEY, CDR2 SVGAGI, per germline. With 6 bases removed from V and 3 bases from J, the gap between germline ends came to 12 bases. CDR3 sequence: CASRGDSSYEQYF. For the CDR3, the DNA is TGTGCCAGCAGGGGGGACTCTAGCTACGAGCAGTACTTC.

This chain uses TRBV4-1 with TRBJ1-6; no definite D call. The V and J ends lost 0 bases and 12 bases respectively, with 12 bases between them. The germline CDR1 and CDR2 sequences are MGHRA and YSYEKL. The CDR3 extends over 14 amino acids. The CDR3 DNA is TGCGCCAGCAGCCAAGATTTGGCATTAAAACCCCTCCACTTT. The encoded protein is CASSQDLALKPLHF.

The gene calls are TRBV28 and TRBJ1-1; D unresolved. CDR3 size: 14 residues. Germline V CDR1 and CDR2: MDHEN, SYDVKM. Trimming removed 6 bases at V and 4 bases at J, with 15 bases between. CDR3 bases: TGTGCCAGCAGCCCCCCTGTCCGGGGCACTGAAGCTTTCTTT. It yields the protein CASSPPVRGTEAFF.

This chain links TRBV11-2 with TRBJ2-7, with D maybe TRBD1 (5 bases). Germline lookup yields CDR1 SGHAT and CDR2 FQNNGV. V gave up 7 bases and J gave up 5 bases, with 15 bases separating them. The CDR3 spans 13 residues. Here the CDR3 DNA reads TGTGCCAGCATCCCGACGGTGGGGCACGAGCAGTACTTC. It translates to CASIPTVGHEQYF.

The CDR3 DNA reads TGTGCCAGCAGCTTCGGACCAGCGGAAGGGACAGATACGCAGTATTTT. It yields the protein CASSFGPAEGTDTQYF. The chain carries TRBV9 and TRBJ2-3, with D perhaps TRBD2 (5 bases). The CDR3 sequence is 16 residues long. V was clipped by 4 bases and J by 3 bases, with 18 bases between them. Germline CDR1 and CDR2: SGDLS and YYNGEE. The variable domain in full, completed from reference TRBV9 and TRBJ2-3, reads DSGVTQTPKHLITATGQRVTLRCSPRSGDLSVYWYQQSLDQGLQFLIQYYNGEERAKGNILERFSAQQFPDLHSELNLSSLELGDSALYFCASSFGPAEGTDTQYFGPGTRLTVL.

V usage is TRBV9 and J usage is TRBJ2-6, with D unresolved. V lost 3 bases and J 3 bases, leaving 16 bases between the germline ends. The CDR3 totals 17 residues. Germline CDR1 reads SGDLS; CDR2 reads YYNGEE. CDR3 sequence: CASSATPQSDGANVLTF. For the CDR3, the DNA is TGTGCCAGCAGCGCCACCCCTCAGTCTGATGGGGCCAACGTCCTGACTTTC.